The 5 T cell receptor delta chains listed next were all sequenced from one sample in a study of Vδ1+ human thymocytes. The template was reverse-transcribed extracted RNA. The CDR3 regions were amplified by multiplex PCR from V-gene primers to a constant-region primer. TCRdb applied CATT to the multiplex PCR reads for clone calling. The sample has roughly 55,000 delta-chain clones, approximately 15% seen once. General study findings and limits: Highly polyclonal TRG and TRD repertoires with Gaussian CDR3 length distributions appeared in thymus.

The antigens these receptors bind are not known. The specimen was Vdelta1+ gamma-delta thymocytes from the thymus. Documented subset: FACS-sorted CD3+ TCRalphabeta- TCRVdelta1+ TCRVdelta2- thymocytes. The receptors stem from a boy less than two years old who had congenital heart surgery.

This clone was seen a few times. The V and J genes are TRDV1 and TRDJ1, with TRDD3 matching 11 bases. The CDR3 is made up of 23 amino acids. CDR1 and CDR2 (germline): TSWWSYY, QGS. V lost 1 base and J lost 2; bases outside the gene matches: 24. Here the CDR3 reads CALGEPPALHWGIKEGTTDKLIF. The DNA of the CDR3 is TGTGCTCTTGGGGAACCCCCCGCCCTCCACTGGGGGATAAAGGAAGGTACAACCGATAAACTCATCTTT.

This clone was detected a few times. The V call is TRDV1, the J call TRDJ1, with 7 positions matching TRDD2. Germline CDR1 reads TSWWSYY; CDR2 reads QGS. CDR3 size: 18 residues. Unmatched junction bases numbered 14, after V lost 4 bases and J lost 0 bases. The chain's CDR3 is CALGGGHSYVRDTDKLIF. DNA for the CDR3: TGTGCTCTTGGGGGAGGGCATTCCTACGTGAGGGACACCGATAAACTCATCTTT.

This clone was counted between two and nine times. The chain combines TRDV1 with TRDJ1; TRDD3 might be the D (6 bases). Germline V gene lookup returns CDR1 TSWWSYY and CDR2 QGS. This CDR3 has 15 amino acids. Trimming cost V 0 bases and J 9 bases, with 17 bases left between them. CDR3 residues: CALGELWGLPVELIF. In nucleotides, the CDR3 is TGTGCTCTTGGGGAACTGTGGGGATTACCTGTGGAACTCATCTTT.

The chain employs TRDV1 and TRDJ1; 13 bases line up with TRDD3. The V gene end was trimmed by 1 base and the J gene end by 0 bases; junction bases not matched to a gene: 11. The V gene's germline CDR1 is TSWWSYY and CDR2 QGS. The CDR3 is made up of 20 amino acids. The CDR3, as DNA: TGTGCTCTTGGGGAACGACTGGGGGATACGATAACGCCGTACACCGATAAACTCATCTTT. As protein: CALGERLGDTITPYTDKLIF.

This clone has only a few counts. V gene TRDV1 combines with J gene TRDJ1; 10 nucleotides align to TRDD3. The V and J ends lost 2 bases and 7 bases, in that order; junction bases with no gene match: 19. The CDR3 is made up of 19 amino acids. CDR1 TSWWSYY and CDR2 QGS come from the germline V gene. The CDR3 region is CALGEFRVLGDPGASKLIF. The CDR3, as DNA: TGTGCTCTTGGGGAATTCCGAGTACTGGGGGATCCGGGGGCTTCTAAACTCATCTTT.